This T cell receptor (beta chain) is from a study of siplizumab effects on memory and regulatory T cells. Study overall: Siplizumab-free reactions were matched to 0.85 to 1 ug/mL siplizumab reactions in paired mixed lymphocyte cultures. General study points: Roughly 75-97% of proliferating clones (CD4+ or CD8+) could not be assigned a naive or memory phenotype.

The V end was cut by 2 bases, the J end by 2 bases, with 11 bases between. The CDR3 has 15 amino acids. CDR1 and CDR2 from the germline V gene are SGDLS and YYNGEE. As regards this clone: What it binds is unknown.

Measured with immunoSEQ multiplex PCR; TCRdb has only the in-frame clones, and not every one. The table shows about 15,000 clones, with approximately 45% occurring only once. Coculture of the mixed lymphocyte reaction cells took place at 37 degrees C and lasted around 6 days. This TCR came from a human donor in good health; the cells came from an allogeneic mixed lymphocyte reaction. Some clones in this sample may be carry-over from other donors' samples. The chain joins TRBV9 to TRBJ2-1; D gene unclear. The sequencing sample was made of CFSE-low (dividing) CD4+ T cells sorted from an allogeneic mixed lymphocyte reaction. The CDR3 DNA is TGTGCCAGCAGCGTGGACCCGGCGACCTACAATGAGCAGTTCTTC. This translates into CASSVDPATYNEQFF.